The rows below give T cell receptor beta chains drawn from one sample of a study of blood T cell repertoires in COVID-19. Produced via immunoSEQ multiplex PCR; TCRdb's table is partial and in-frame only. This sample has 280,000 or so clones, with 83% found just once. Sequenced input: peripheral blood. The receptors originated from a woman in her 50s who had recovered from COVID-19. CDR3s include the opening cysteine and the closing phenylalanine or tryptophan. The order of the fields is V gene, clone size, J gene, D gene, CDR3 protein, CDR3 DNA. D genes are given only for firm matches. The size entry is marked missing in some rows and otherwise reads once, few, many or a size class.

>TRBV5-4|few|TRBJ2-1|.
CASSLGVSSGEQFF
TGTGCCAGCAGCTTGGGAGTGTCCTCCGGTGAGCAGTTCTTC
>TRBV7-9|.|TRBJ1-2|.
CASSLAGAGGYTF
TGTGCCAGCAGCTTAGCGGGCGCGGGTGGCTACACCTTC
>TRBV7-9|.|TRBJ1-2|TRBD1
CASSVRDRGTNGYTF
TGTGCCAGCAGCGTCCGGGACAGGGGTACCAATGGCTACACCTTC
>TRBV6-2/TRBV6-3|.|TRBJ1-5|.
CASSSGRRNLYSNQPQHF
TGTGCCAGCAGTTCGGGTAGAAGGAACCTATATAGCAATCAGCCCCAGCATTTT
>TRBV2|once|TRBJ1-5|TRBD1
CASNRGGNQPQHF
TGTGCCAGCAACAGGGGAGGCAATCAGCCCCAGCATTTT
>TRBV28|.|TRBJ2-3|.
CASSLSTPPAQYF
TGTGCCAGCAGTTTATCTACCCCCCCCGCGCAGTATTTT
>TRBV11-2|.|TRBJ1-4|.
CASSLYPTDWSEKLFF
TGTGCCAGCAGCTTATACCCAACGGATTGGAGTGAAAAACTGTTTTTT
>TRBV24-1|.|TRBJ2-5|TRBD1
CATSERTGGQETQYF
TGTGCCACCAGTGAAAGGACAGGGGGCCAAGAGACCCAGTACTTC
>TRBV7-2|.|TRBJ1-5|.
CASSLLPSISNQPQHF
TGTGCCAGCAGCTTACTCCCCTCTATTAGCAATCAGCCCCAGCATTTT
>TRBV6-4|many|TRBJ2-3|TRBD2
CASSDSGTSGTDTQYF
TGTGCCAGCAGTGACTCCGGGACTAGCGGCACAGATACGCAGTATTTT
>TRBV7-2|.|TRBJ2-1|TRBD2
CASSLLGGRTGNEQFF
TGTGCCAGCAGCTTATTGGGGGGGAGAACGGGGAATGAGCAGTTCTTC
>TRBV15|.|TRBJ1-3|.
CATSRVGGAGNTIYF
TGTGCCACCAGCAGAGTGGGGGGGGCTGGAAACACCATATATTTT
>TRBV27|.|TRBJ2-5|TRBD2
CASSQRLAGGWETQYF
TGTGCCAGCAGCCAACGACTAGCGGGAGGCTGGGAGACCCAGTACTTC
>TRBV9|.|TRBJ2-1|.
CASSVEGENEQFF
TGTGCCAGCAGCGTAGAAGGGGAAAATGAGCAGTTCTTC
>TRBV15|.|TRBJ1-4|.
CATQRGTNEKLFF
TGTGCCACACAACGCGGGACTAATGAAAAACTGTTTTTT
>TRBV23-1|.|TRBJ2-5|TRBD1
CASSQIGQGTEETQYF
TGCGCCAGCAGTCAGATTGGACAGGGGACAGAAGAGACCCAGTACTTC
>TRBV5-1|.|TRBJ2-3|TRBD2
CASSAASGSIADTQYF
TGCGCCAGCAGCGCCGCTAGCGGGAGTATAGCAGATACGCAGTATTTT
>TRBV7-6|.|TRBJ2-1|TRBD2
CASSLEIFGGGNEQFF
TGTGCCAGCAGCTTAGAAATCTTCGGGGGGGGCAATGAGCAGTTCTTC
>TRBV19|.|TRBJ2-3|TRBD2
CASPGLAGFTSTDTQYF
TGTGCCAGTCCTGGACTAGCGGGATTTACTAGCACAGATACGCAGTATTTT
>TRBV27|.|TRBJ2-6|TRBD1
CASSPRVGGTGSYGANVLTF
TGTGCCAGCAGTCCCAGGGTTGGGGGGACAGGGTCATATGGGGCCAACGTCCTGACTTTC
>TRBV21-1|.|TRBJ1-5|.
CASIPDRVTGQPQHF
TGTGCCAGCATCCCCGACAGGGTTACTGGTCAGCCCCAGCATTTT
>TRBV5-8|.|TRBJ2-2|TRBD1
CASSFGQGRNTGELFF
TGTGCCAGCAGCTTTGGACAGGGGAGGAACACCGGGGAGCTGTTTTTT
>TRBV28|few|TRBJ2-1|TRBD1
CASSSPGTGGNEQFF
TGTGCCAGCAGTTCCCCCGGGACAGGGGGCAATGAGCAGTTCTTC
>TRBV6-5|few|TRBJ2-2|.
CASSYGAGELFF
TGTGCCAGCAGTTACGGGGCTGGGGAGCTGTTTTTT
>TRBV12-3/TRBV12-4|.|TRBJ2-7|TRBD1
CASSVTGVGEQYF
TGTGCCAGCAGTGTGACAGGGGTAGGGGAGCAGTACTTC
>TRBV7-9|few|TRBJ1-1|.
CASSPHRGEAFF
TGTGCCAGCAGCCCGCATAGGGGGGAAGCTTTCTTT
>TRBV5-1|.|TRBJ2-7|.
CASSHTAGQNYEQYF
TGCGCCAGCAGCCACACCGCCGGACAGAACTACGAGCAGTACTTC
>TRBV9|.|TRBJ1-4|TRBD1
CASSVVGTARNEKLFF
TGTGCCAGCAGCGTAGTCGGGACAGCTCGCAATGAAAAACTGTTTTTT
>TRBV6-5|.|TRBJ2-3|.
CASSYRDTQYF
TGTGCCAGCAGTTACCGGGATACGCAGTATTTT
>TRBV11-3|.|TRBJ2-3|.
CASSLGPPKKRLKEADTQYF
TGTGCCAGCAGCTTAGGCCCCCCAAAAAAGCGGCTAAAGGAGGCAGATACGCAGTATTTT
>TRBV5-6|.|TRBJ2-1|TRBD2
CASSLARTSGYNEQFF
TGTGCCAGCAGCTTGGCGCGGACTAGCGGCTACAATGAGCAGTTCTTC
>TRBV6-6|.|TRBJ1-5|.
CASSPGGWGAVDSNQPQHF
TGTGCCAGCAGTCCGGGGGGATGGGGGGCCGTGGATAGCAATCAGCCCCAGCATTTT
>TRBV19|.|TRBJ2-7|.
CASSITRFYEQYF
TGTGCCAGTAGTATAACACGATTCTACGAGCAGTACTTC
>TRBV12-3/TRBV12-4|.|TRBJ2-5|TRBD2
CASRPRTSGAQYF
TGTGCCAGCAGACCCCGGACTAGCGGGGCCCAGTACTTC
>TRBV5-8|.|TRBJ2-3|TRBD2
CATRTSGVYTDTQYF
TGTGCCACCAGGACTAGCGGAGTCTACACAGATACGCAGTATTTT
>TRBV11-3|.|TRBJ2-3|TRBD2
CASSRPGTSGDTDTQYF
TGTGCCAGCAGCCGCCCCGGGACTAGCGGGGACACAGATACGCAGTATTTT
>TRBV5-4|.|TRBJ2-1|TRBD2
CASSFGTSGSSYNEQFF
TGTGCCAGCAGCTTTGGAACTAGCGGGAGCTCCTACAATGAGCAGTTCTTC
>TRBV6-5|.|TRBJ1-6|.
CASRGGNSPLHF
TGTGCCAGCAGGGGGGGTAATTCACCCCTCCACTTT
>TRBV6-1|once|TRBJ1-2|.
CASSENFGQTSGYTF
TGTGCCAGCAGTGAAAATTTTGGACAGACCTCTGGCTACACCTTC